These 29 T cell receptor beta chains originate from one sample sequenced in a study of cytotoxic CD8 clonotypes in ibrutinib-treated CLL. The protocol was immunoSEQ multiplex PCR, while the TCRdb copy is restricted to in-frame clones and leaves out a portion. This sample carries 200,000 to 250,000 clones, more than 65% of them seen once, and the ten largest clones take about 6%. The material sequenced was PBMCs, taken after 12 months of ibrutinib treatment. Receptor source: a human donor with chronic lymphocytic leukemia.

The chain joins TRBV18 to TRBJ1-2; D is possibly TRBD1 (6 bases). The germline V gene encodes CDR1 KGHSH and CDR2 LQKENI. CDR3 length: 15 amino acids. Between the trimmed V and J ends, which lost 3 bases and 2 bases, there was a span of 13 bases. The CDR3 loop reads CASSPTQGLNYGYTF. CDR3 nucleotides: TGTGCCAGCTCACCTACACAGGGTTTGAACTATGGCTACACCTTC.

V is TRBV6-1 and J is TRBJ1-1; D ambiguous. V was clipped by 3 bases and J by 1 base, with 6 bases between them. This CDR3 comprises 13 residues. Germline lookup yields CDR1 MNHNS and CDR2 SASEGT. The CDR3: CASSDRENTEAFF. DNA of the CDR3: TGTGCCAGCAGTGATCGAGAGAACACTGAAGCTTTCTTT.

V and J are TRBV27 and TRBJ1-5, with D uncertain. Germline V lookup: CDR1 MNHEY, CDR2 SMNVEV (reference sequence). CDR3 length equals 14 residues. Trimming took off 2 bases at V and 3 bases at J, with 8 bases between the two ends. The CDR3 DNA sequence: TGTGCCAGCAGTTTAGGATATAACAATCAGCCCCAGCATTTT. The encoded protein is CASSLGYNNQPQHF.

The gene calls are TRBV7-9 and TRBJ2-7, with D possibly matching TRBD1 (6 bases). This CDR3 is 16 amino acids long. The V gene lost 2 bases and the J gene lost 2 bases, with 16 bases spanning the gap. Per germline, CDR1 SEHNR and CDR2 FQNEAQ (reference sequence). In DNA, the CDR3 is TGTGCCAGCAGCTTACCCTACAGGGAAAGCACCTACGAGCAGTACTTC. Residues: CASSLPYRESTYEQYF.

V and J are TRBV30 and TRBJ1-3; no firm D call. Deletions cut 0 bases from V and 0 bases from J, with 12 bases between. Germline-derived CDR1 and CDR2 are GTSNPN and SVGIG (reference sequence). This CDR3 is 16 amino acids long. As DNA, the CDR3 is TGTGCCTGGAGTGTAAGGACCACGGTCTCTGGAAACACCATATATTTT. It codes for CAWSVRTTVSGNTIYF.

DNA of the CDR3: TGCGCCAGCTCTTTGGTCCCGACTAGCGGGGGTAGCACAGATACGCAGTATTTT. Protein product: CASSLVPTSGGSTDTQYF. The rearrangement uses TRBV5-1 and TRBJ2-3; 12 bases are a match to TRBD2. CDR3 size: 18 residues. Germline trimming cut 7 bases from V and 0 bases from J; bases unmatched to any gene: 12. CDR1 and CDR2 (germline): SGHRS, YFSETQ.

With respect to this clone: Other nucleotide sequences in the sample specify the same CDR3. The gene calls are TRBV5-1 and TRBJ1-6; 7 bases align to TRBD1. The germline gives CDR1 SGHRS, CDR2 YFSETQ. This CDR3 is built from 16 residues. The V gene end was trimmed by 4 bases and the J gene end by 0 bases; junction bases not matched to a gene: 4. The DNA of the CDR3 is TGCGCCAGCAGCCGGGACAGTAGCTCCTATAATTCACCCCTCCACTTT. Encoded protein: CASSRDSSSYNSPLHF.

CDR3 DNA: TGTGCCAGCAGCCTGAAAAGGACAGGGCTTGGTGGCTACACCTTC. Amino acid sequence: CASSLKRTGLGGYTF. J is TRBJ1-2 and V is TRBV14; 8 bases are shared with TRBD1. This CDR3 comprises 15 residues. With V trimmed by 4 bases and J by 7 bases, 11 bases remained unmatched. The germline V gene has CDR1 SGHDN and CDR2 FVKESK.

The chain links TRBV7-2 to TRBJ1-2, with a possible D match to TRBD1 (5 bases). Trimming cost V 2 bases and J 0 bases, with 7 bases left between them. The CDR3 loop spans 14 amino acids. Germline V CDR1 and CDR2: SGHTA, FQGNSA. CDR3 in DNA: TGTGCCAGCAGCTTACAGGGAACTAACTATGGCTACACCTTC. Its protein product is CASSLQGTNYGYTF.

The gene calls are TRBV7-3 and TRBJ2-7, with D perhaps matching TRBD2 (5 bases). In germline, CDR1 is SGHTA, CDR2 FQGTGA. The length of the CDR3 is 13 residues. Trimming cost V 3 bases and J 6 bases, with 12 bases left between them. The CDR3 protein is CASSLGAVGEQYF. The CDR3 DNA is TGTGCCAGCAGCTTGGGAGCGGTGGGCGAGCAGTACTTC.

V gene TRBV7-9 combines with J gene TRBJ2-5; D gene ambiguous. The CDR3 has 11 amino acids. V lost 5 bases and J 5 bases, leaving 6 bases between the germline ends. Germline CDR1 and CDR2: SEHNR and FQNEAQ (reference sequence). The CDR3 loop is CASSIGETQYF. In DNA form, the CDR3 reads TGTGCCAGCAGCATAGGGGAGACCCAGTACTTC. Looking up the rest from reference TRBV7-9 and TRBJ2-5 gives the full variable domain: DTGVSQNPRHKITKRGQNVTFRCDPISEHNRLYWYRQTLGQGPEFLTYFQNEAQLEKSRLLSDRFSAERPKGSFSTLEIQRTEQGDSAMYLCASSIGETQYFGPGTRLLVL.

This clone was detected only once. This chain links TRBV7-2 with TRBJ2-3; possible D gene TRBD2, 5 bases. The germline V gene has CDR1 SGHTA and CDR2 FQGNSA. The V end was cut by 2 bases, the J end by 10 bases, with 10 bases between. The CDR3 runs to 12 residues. CDR3 residues: CASSLTPGAQYF. The CDR3 DNA sequence: TGTGCCAGCAGCTTAACGCCCGGGGCGCAGTATTTT.

This clone was counted only a few times. This chain connects TRBV27 to TRBJ2-2, with 7 bases matching TRBD2. The CDR3 runs 14 residues. Germline lookup yields CDR1 MNHEY and CDR2 SMNVEV (reference sequence). Trimming took 5 bases from V and 5 from J; bases not matched to a gene: 5. Written as DNA, the CDR3 is TGTGCCAGCAGTCGTCGGGGGGTTACCGGGGAGCTGTTTTTT. This codes for CASSRRGVTGELFF.

Only one count was recorded for this clone. This rearrangement joins TRBV18 to TRBJ2-5; D ambiguous. Between the trimmed V and J ends, which lost 6 bases and 5 bases, there was a span of 10 bases. The CDR3 covers 12 residues. Germline V gene sequence: CDR1 KGHSH, CDR2 LQKENI. CDR3 protein: CASSPTKETQYF. The DNA for the CDR3 is TGTGCCAGCTCGCCCACAAAGGAGACCCAGTACTTC.

The rearrangement uses TRBV7-9 and TRBJ2-7; D gene uncertain. Trimming stripped 8 bases from V and 1 base from J, with 15 bases between. Germline-derived CDR1 and CDR2 are SEHNR and FQNEAQ (reference sequence). The CDR3 is 14 amino acids. CDR3 amino acids: CASETRSASYEQYF. CDR3 nucleotide sequence: TGTGCCAGCGAAACCAGATCCGCATCCTACGAGCAGTACTTC.

In this sample, this clone turned up a few times. This chain joins TRBV28 and TRBJ1-4; no clear D gene. Germline-derived CDR1 and CDR2 are MDHEN and SYDVKM. This CDR3 is 14 amino acids long. The ends were cut back, 1 base at V and 1 base at J, with 4 bases in the middle. CDR3 DNA sequence: TGTGCCAGCAGTTTATACCGAACTAATGAAAAACTGTTTTTT. Translating it yields CASSLYRTNEKLFF.

This clone came up once. This chain uses TRBV20-1 with TRBJ1-2; D not resolved. Germline V gives CDR1 DFQATT, CDR2 SNEGSKA (reference sequence). Trimming removed 5 bases at V and 6 bases at J, with 10 bases between. There are 11 residues in the CDR3. The CDR3 reads CSAPLDNGYTF. As DNA, the CDR3 is TGCAGTGCTCCACTTGATAATGGCTACACCTTC.

The chain is built from TRBV2 and TRBJ2-5; possibly TRBD2 for D (6 bases). The germline V and J ends were trimmed by 7 bases and 6 bases, with 18 bases remaining between them. This CDR3 spans 14 amino acids. Germline CDR1 reads SNHLY; CDR2 reads FYNNEI. The CDR3 nucleotides are TGTGCCAGCACCCCCCGGGGGTGGGATAAGACCCAGTACTTC. Its protein product is CASTPRGWDKTQYF.

The gene calls are TRBV9 and TRBJ2-7; 10 bases are a match to TRBD2. J lost 5 bases, V lost 2 bases, and 4 bases had no gene match. The CDR3 contains 14 residues. Germline assignment: CDR1 SGDLS and CDR2 YYNGEE. The CDR3: CASSVSGGTDEQYF. Here the CDR3 DNA reads TGTGCCAGCAGCGTTAGCGGGGGGACCGACGAGCAGTACTTC.

The rearrangement links TRBV6-5 to TRBJ1-2; unclear D gene. CDR1 and CDR2 (germline): MNHEY, SVGAGI. Deletions cut 0 bases from V and 0 bases from J, with 8 bases between. The CDR3 sequence is 15 residues long. CDR3 amino acids: CASSYSNTANYGYTF. Written as DNA, the CDR3 is TGTGCCAGCAGTTACTCGAATACGGCTAACTATGGCTACACCTTC.

The chain has TRBV2 and TRBJ1-1; 10 nucleotides agree with TRBD1. The trim removed 7 bases at V and 7 bases at J, leaving 15 bases unmatched. The CDR3 loop spans 16 amino acids. CDR1 is SNHLY, CDR2 FYNNEI, per germline. This CDR3 is CASIFLPGTGDVEAFF. The CDR3 DNA reads TGTGCCAGCATTTTTCTTCCCGGGACAGGGGACGTTGAAGCTTTCTTT.

The genes are TRBV7-8 and TRBJ2-1; TRBD2 agrees at 12 bases. This CDR3 has 16 amino acids. With V trimmed by 5 bases and J by 3 bases, 5 bases remained unmatched. Germline CDR1 SGHVS, CDR2 FQNEAQ. CDR3 residues: CASSLRTSGNYNEQFF. In DNA, the CDR3 is TGTGCCAGCAGCCTCCGGACTAGCGGGAACTACAATGAGCAGTTCTTC. The variable domain in full, completed from reference TRBV7-8 and TRBJ2-1, reads GAGVSQSPRYKVAKRGQDVALRCDPISGHVSLFWYQQALGQGPEFLTYFQNEAQLDKSGLPSDRFFAERPEGSVSTLKIQRTQQEDSAVYLCASSLRTSGNYNEQFFGPGTRLTVL.

This clone was counted a few times. The rearrangement links TRBV30 to TRBJ2-1; D not certain. V lost 2 bases and J 4 bases, leaving 9 bases between the germline ends. Germline CDR1 reads GTSNPN; CDR2 reads SVGIG (reference sequence). The CDR3 spans 13 residues. The CDR3 nucleotides are TGTGCCTGGAGTCTCGGGTCTTACAATGAGCAGTTCTTC. The encoded protein is CAWSLGSYNEQFF.

In this sample, this clone turned up a few times. V usage is TRBV19 and J usage is TRBJ2-5; D not certain. In germline, CDR1 is LNHDA, CDR2 SQIVND (reference sequence). The CDR3 contains 14 residues. V was clipped by 5 bases and J by 2 bases, with 12 bases between them. The CDR3 nucleotides are TGTGCCAGTAGTCTCGGGCAGCCTCAAGAGACCCAGTACTTC. It is translated as CASSLGQPQETQYF.

This clone has just one count. This CDR3 reads CASSGGTGGYEQYF. CDR3 nucleotides: TGTGCCAGCAGTGGCGGGACAGGGGGCTACGAGCAGTACTTC. The gene calls are TRBV25-1 and TRBJ2-7; 11 bases map to TRBD1. CDR1 is MGHDK and CDR2 is SYGVNS in the germline V gene. The CDR3 contains 14 residues. V dropped 4 bases and J dropped 3; count of bases not matched to a gene: 2.

This chain connects TRBV6-5 to TRBJ1-3, with no clear D. CDR1 and CDR2 from the germline V gene are MNHEY and SVGAGI. Trimming took off 2 bases at V and 5 bases at J, with 16 bases between the two ends. CDR3 length: 16 amino acids. CDR3 residues: CASSYGDGRVRNTIYF. The CDR3 nucleotides are TGTGCCAGCAGTTACGGGGATGGTAGGGTGAGAAACACCATATATTTT.

The CDR3 bases are TGTGCCAGCAGTTTTAGTGGGCAGGAGATGGAGACCCAGTACTTC. Translating gives CASSFSGQEMETQYF. V gene TRBV27 combines with J gene TRBJ2-5; D gene unclear. In germline, CDR1 is MNHEY, CDR2 SMNVEV (reference sequence). The CDR3 spans 15 residues. V shed 3 bases and J shed 5 bases, with 16 bases lying between them.

The chain couples TRBV11-2 to TRBJ2-7; tentative D call: TRBD1 (5 bases). This CDR3 comprises 15 residues. Trimming left V 2 bases short and J 7 bases short, with 18 bases between. Per the germline V gene, CDR1 is SGHAT and CDR2 is FQNNGV. The chain's CDR3 is CASSLLPQAIGEQYF. DNA for the CDR3: TGTGCCAGCAGCTTATTGCCACAGGCAATCGGAGAGCAGTACTTC.

The V gene is TRBV28, the J gene TRBJ2-7, with TRBD1 as a possible D gene (6 bases). Germline CDR1 and CDR2: MDHEN and SYDVKM. Trimming shortened V by 8 bases and J by 0 bases, and 8 bases separated the two germline ends. This CDR3 region has 12 residues. CDR3 DNA sequence: TGTGCCAGCGGACAGCCCTCCTACGAGCAGTACTTC. Its translation: CASGQPSYEQYF.